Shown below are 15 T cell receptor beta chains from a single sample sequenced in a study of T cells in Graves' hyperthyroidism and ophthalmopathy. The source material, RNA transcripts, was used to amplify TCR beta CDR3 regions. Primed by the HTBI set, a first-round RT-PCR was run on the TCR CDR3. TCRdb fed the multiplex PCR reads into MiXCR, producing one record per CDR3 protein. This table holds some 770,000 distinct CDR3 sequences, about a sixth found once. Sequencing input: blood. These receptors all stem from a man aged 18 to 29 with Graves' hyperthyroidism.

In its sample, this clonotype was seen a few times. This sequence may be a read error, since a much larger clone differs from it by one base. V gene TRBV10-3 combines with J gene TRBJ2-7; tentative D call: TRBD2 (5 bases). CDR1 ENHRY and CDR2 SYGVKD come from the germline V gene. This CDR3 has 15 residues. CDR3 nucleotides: TGTGCCATCAGTGGGCGGGCGGCTAGCTCCTACGGGCAGTACTTC. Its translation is CAISGRAASSYGQYF.

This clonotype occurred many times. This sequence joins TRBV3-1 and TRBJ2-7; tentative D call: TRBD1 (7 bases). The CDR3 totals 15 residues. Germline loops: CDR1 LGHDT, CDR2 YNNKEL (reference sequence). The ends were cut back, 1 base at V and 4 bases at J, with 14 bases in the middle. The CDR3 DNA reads TGTGCCAGCAGCCAAGTGTCGCCAGGGGGGTACGAGCAGTACTTC. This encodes CASSQVSPGGYEQYF.

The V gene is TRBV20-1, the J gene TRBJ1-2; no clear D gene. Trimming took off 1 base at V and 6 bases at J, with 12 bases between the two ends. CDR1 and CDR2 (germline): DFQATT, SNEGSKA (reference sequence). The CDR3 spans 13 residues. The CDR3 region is CSARAAVGDGYTF. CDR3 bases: TGCAGTGCTAGAGCTGCGGTTGGGGATGGCTACACCTTC.

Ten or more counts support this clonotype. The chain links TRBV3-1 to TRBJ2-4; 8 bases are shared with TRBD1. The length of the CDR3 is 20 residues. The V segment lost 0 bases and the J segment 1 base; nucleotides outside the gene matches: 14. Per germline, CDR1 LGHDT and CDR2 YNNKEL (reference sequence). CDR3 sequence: CASSQDRYRGVPVAKNIQYF. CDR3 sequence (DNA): TGTGCCAGCAGCCAAGATCGGTACAGGGGGGTCCCCGTTGCCAAAAACATTCAGTACTTC.

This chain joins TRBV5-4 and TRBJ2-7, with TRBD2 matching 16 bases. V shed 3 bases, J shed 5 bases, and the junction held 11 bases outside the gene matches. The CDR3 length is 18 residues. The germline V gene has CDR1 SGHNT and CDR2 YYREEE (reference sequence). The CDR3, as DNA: TGTGCCAGCAGCTGGGGGGGACTAGCGGGAGGGTCGGCGAACGAGCAGTACTTC. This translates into CASSWGGLAGGSANEQYF.

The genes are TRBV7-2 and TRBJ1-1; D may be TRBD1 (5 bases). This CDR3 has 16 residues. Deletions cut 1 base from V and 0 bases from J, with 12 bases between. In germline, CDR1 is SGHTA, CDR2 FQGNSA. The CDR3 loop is CASSLGGGRVNTEAFF. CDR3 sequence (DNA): TGTGCCAGCAGCTTAGGGGGCGGCAGGGTGAACACTGAAGCTTTCTTT.

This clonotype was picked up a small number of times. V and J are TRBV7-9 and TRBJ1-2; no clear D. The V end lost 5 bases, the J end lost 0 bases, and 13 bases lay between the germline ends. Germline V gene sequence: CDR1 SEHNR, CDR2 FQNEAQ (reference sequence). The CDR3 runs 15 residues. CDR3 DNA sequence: TGTGCCAGCAGCCCTTCCCCGGGGACTAACTATGGCTACACCTTC. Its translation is CASSPSPGTNYGYTF.

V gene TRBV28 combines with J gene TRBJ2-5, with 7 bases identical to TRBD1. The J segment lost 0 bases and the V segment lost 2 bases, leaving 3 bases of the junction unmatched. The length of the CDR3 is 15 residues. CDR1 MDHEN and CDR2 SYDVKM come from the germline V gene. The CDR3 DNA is TGTGCCAGCAGTTTACGACAGGGATACCAAGAGACCCAGTACTTC. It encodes CASSLRQGYQETQYF.

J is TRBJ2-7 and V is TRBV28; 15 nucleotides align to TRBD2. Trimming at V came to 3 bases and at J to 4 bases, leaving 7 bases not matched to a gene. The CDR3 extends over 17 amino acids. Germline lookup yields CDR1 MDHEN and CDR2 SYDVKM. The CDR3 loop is CASSLPGTSGRLYEQYF. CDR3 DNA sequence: TGTGCCAGCAGTTTGCCGGGGACTAGCGGGAGGCTGTACGAGCAGTACTTC.

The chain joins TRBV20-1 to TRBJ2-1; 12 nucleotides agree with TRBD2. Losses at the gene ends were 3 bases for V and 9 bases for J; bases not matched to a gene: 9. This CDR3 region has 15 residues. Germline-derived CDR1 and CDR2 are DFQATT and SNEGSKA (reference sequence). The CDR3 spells CSARNRLAGASEQFF. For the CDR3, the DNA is TGCAGTGCTAGGAATCGACTAGCGGGAGCCTCTGAGCAGTTCTTC.

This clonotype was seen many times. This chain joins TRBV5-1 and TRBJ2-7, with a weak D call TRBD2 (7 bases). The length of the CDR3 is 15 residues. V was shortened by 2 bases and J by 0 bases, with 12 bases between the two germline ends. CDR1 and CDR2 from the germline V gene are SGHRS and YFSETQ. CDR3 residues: CASSLSGGRSYEQYF. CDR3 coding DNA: TGCGCCAGCAGCTTATCGGGGGGCCGCTCCTACGAGCAGTACTTC.

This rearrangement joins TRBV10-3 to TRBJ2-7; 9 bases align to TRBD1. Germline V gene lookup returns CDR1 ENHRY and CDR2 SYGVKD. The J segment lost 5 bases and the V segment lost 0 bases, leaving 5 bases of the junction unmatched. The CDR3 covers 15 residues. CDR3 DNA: TGTGCCATCAGTGAGTCGGGGGACAGGGACCACGAGCAGTACTTC. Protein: CAISESGDRDHEQYF.

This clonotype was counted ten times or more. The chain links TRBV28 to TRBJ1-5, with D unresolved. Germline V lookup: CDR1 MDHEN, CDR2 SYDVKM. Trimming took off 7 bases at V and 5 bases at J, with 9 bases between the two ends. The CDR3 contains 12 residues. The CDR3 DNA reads TGTGCCAGCACCTGGACGGATCAGCCCCAGCATTTT. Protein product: CASTWTDQPQHF.

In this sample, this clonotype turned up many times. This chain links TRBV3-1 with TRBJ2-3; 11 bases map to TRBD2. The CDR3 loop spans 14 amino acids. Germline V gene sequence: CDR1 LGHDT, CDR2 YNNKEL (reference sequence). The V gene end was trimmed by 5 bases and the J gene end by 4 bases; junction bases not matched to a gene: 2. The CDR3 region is CASSSSGRADTQYF. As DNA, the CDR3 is TGTGCCAGCAGCAGTAGCGGGAGGGCAGATACGCAGTATTTT.

CDR3 sequence (DNA): TGTGCCAGCAGTGCGGAGGGAGCCACCTACAATGAGCAGTTCTTC. Protein sequence: CASSAEGATYNEQFF. V and J are TRBV6-2 or TRBV6-3 and TRBJ2-1, with D maybe TRBD2 (6 bases). The V end was cut by 5 bases, the J end by 2 bases, with 13 bases between. In germline, CDR1 is MNHEY, CDR2 SVGEGT. The CDR3 totals 15 residues.